This TCR beta chain was recorded in a study of blood T cell repertoires in COVID-19. Study-level background: PBMCs, B-cell-depleted T cells, or T cells were the source of the cDNA or gDNA that made up the material.

Authors' analysis steps: Amplification from reference gene primers served as the basis for estimated nucleated cell counts. Data came from immunoSEQ multiplex PCR; TCRdb stores just in-frame clones and leaves some out. That table is the source of V, J and clone size, and D and trimming were worked out from the DNA. Of a few hundred thousand clones in the sample, 88% were seen once. The CDR3 consists of 18 residues. Germline values: CDR1 MNHEY, CDR2 SVGEGT. The ends lost 1 base at V and 1 base at J; junction bases unmatched: 9. The J gene is TRBJ1-5, the V gene TRBV6-2 or TRBV6-3; the match to TRBD1 covers 8 bases. The TCR was taken from a man of 80 years or more with acute or convalescent COVID-19. Sequencing used peripheral blood. CDR3 sequence: CASSYLDRGTISNQPQHF. CDR3 DNA: TGTGCCAGCAGTTACTTAGACAGGGGTACTATCAGCAATCAGCCCCAGCATTTT.